Listed here are 17 T cell receptor beta chains from one sample, sequenced in a study of blood T cell repertoires in COVID-19. Some clones are missing from TCRdb's copy, which holds only in-frame ones; the method was immunoSEQ multiplex PCR. The sample carries fewer than 350,000 clones, approximately 85% recorded once. Sequencing was performed on PBMCs or T cells enriched from blood (not recorded which). The source of these receptors is a man aged 25-45 years who had recovered from COVID-19.

The DNA of the CDR3 is TGTGCCAGCAGCCACGATAGGACAGGGGGCTATGGCTACACCTTC. As protein: CASSHDRTGGYGYTF. The chain recombines TRBV4-2 with TRBJ1-2; TRBD1 agrees at 10 bases. Germline CDR1 reads LGHNA; CDR2 reads YNFKEQ. J was trimmed by 4 bases and V by 3 bases; bases with no gene match: 5. The CDR3 spans 15 residues.

The rearrangement joins TRBV27 to TRBJ1-6, with TRBD1 matching 7 bases. This CDR3 spans 18 amino acids. CDR1 and CDR2 from the germline V gene are MNHEY and SMNVEV (reference sequence). The trim removed 1 base at V and 8 bases at J, leaving 14 bases unmatched. The CDR3 DNA sequence: TGTGCCAGCAGTTTATTCGGTCATTTGGCAGGGGGTGATTCACCCCTCCACTTT. Translating gives CASSLFGHLAGGDSPLHF.

The rearrangement joins TRBV5-1 to TRBJ1-2; 8 nucleotides match TRBD1. CDR1 SGHRS and CDR2 YFSETQ come from the germline V gene. The junction had 14 bases not matched to a gene; V was cut back by 3 bases and J by 4 bases. CDR3 length equals 17 residues. The CDR3, as DNA: TGCGCCAGCAGCTCTCGGAACCAGGGGGCGCGAGGCTATGGCTACACCTTC. Protein sequence: CASSSRNQGARGYGYTF. The whole variable domain, filled in from reference TRBV5-1 and TRBJ1-2, reads KAGVTQTPRYLIKTRGQQVTLSCSPISGHRSVSWYQQTPGQGLQFLFEYFSETQRNKGNFPGRFSGRQFSNSRSEMNVSTLELGDSALYLCASSSRNQGARGYGYTFGSGTRLTVV.

The rearrangement joins TRBV3-1 (or the pseudogene TRBV3-2) to TRBJ2-5; 7 bases match TRBD2. The length of the CDR3 is 13 residues. V gave up 6 bases and J gave up 1 base; unmatched junction bases: 2. Germline loops: CDR1 LGHDT, CDR2 YNNKEL (reference sequence). CDR3: CASRSGTQETQYF. The CDR3 DNA follows: TGTGCCAGCAGGAGCGGGACCCAAGAGACCCAGTACTTC.

About this clone itself: Different DNA sequences within this sample yield the same CDR3. The chain links TRBV19 to TRBJ1-5; 9 bases agree with TRBD1. CDR3 size: 14 residues. From germline, CDR1 is LNHDA and CDR2 SQIVND (reference sequence). V was pared by 6 bases and J by 5 bases, with 5 bases of the junction left unmatched. The CDR3 bases are TGTGCCAGTAGCCCGGGACAGGGATATCAGCCCCAGCATTTT. Translation: CASSPGQGYQPQHF.

The rearrangement uses TRBV29-1 and TRBJ1-2; D unresolved. V was trimmed by 6 bases and J by 4 bases, leaving 6 bases between them. The germline V gene encodes CDR1 SQVTM and CDR2 ANQGSEA. The CDR3 length is 10 residues. The DNA of the CDR3 is TGCAGCGTGTCAGTCTATGGCTACACCTTC. Its protein is CSVSVYGYTF.

The J gene is TRBJ1-5, the V gene TRBV6-1, with 7 bases matching TRBD1. Germline V CDR1 and CDR2: MNHNS, SASEGT. J gave up 0 bases and V 2 bases, and 19 bases lay outside the gene matches. This CDR3 has 21 amino acids. The CDR3 bases are TGTGCCAGCAGTGAATCTAGCGGGCTGGACAGGTTTGTCCTTAGCAATCAGCCCCAGCATTTT. This codes for CASSESSGLDRFVLSNQPQHF.

V gene TRBV7-9 combines with J gene TRBJ1-3; D possibly corresponds to TRBD1 (5 bases). Trimming stripped 7 bases from V and 1 base from J, with 14 bases between. The CDR3 loop spans 15 amino acids. Germline-derived CDR1 and CDR2 are SEHNR and FQNEAQ (reference sequence). This chain's CDR3 is CASKAADRSGNTIYF. In DNA, the CDR3 is TGTGCCAGCAAAGCCGCCGACAGATCTGGAAACACCATATATTTT.

This chain links TRBV9 with TRBJ2-1; D uncertain. Trimming pared 0 bases from V and 5 bases from J, leaving 9 bases between. The CDR3 is 14 amino acids. Germline CDR1 reads SGDLS; CDR2 reads YYNGEE. The CDR3 reads CASSVVSSHNEQFF. The CDR3 region has the DNA TGTGCCAGCAGCGTAGTGTCGAGCCACAATGAGCAGTTCTTC.

The CDR3 region is CASSYSDSDSPLHF. The CDR3 DNA reads as TGTGCCAGCAGTTACTCCGACTCAGATTCACCCCTCCACTTT. The chain has TRBV6-5 and TRBJ1-6; no reliable D call. CDR1 and CDR2 from the germline V gene are MNHEY and SVGAGI. V lost 0 bases and J 8 bases, leaving 8 bases between the germline ends. This CDR3 comprises 14 residues.

This clone was recorded once. V usage is TRBV6-5 and J usage is TRBJ2-3; possibly TRBD2 for D (6 bases). Germline V gene data show CDR1 as MNHEY and CDR2 as SVGAGI. This CDR3 spans 15 amino acids. V was trimmed by 5 bases and J by 3 bases, leaving 15 bases between them. The CDR3 sequence: CASSTTAGPTDTQYF. The CDR3, as DNA: TGTGCCAGCAGTACTACGGCGGGGCCGACAGATACGCAGTATTTT.

The chain recombines TRBV19 with TRBJ1-6; a weak D match, TRBD1 (5 bases). Germline values: CDR1 LNHDA, CDR2 SQIVND (reference sequence). The CDR3 covers 14 residues. The V and J ends lost 4 bases and 9 bases respectively, with 13 bases between them. In DNA, the CDR3 is TGTGCCAGTAGTACGGTGGGGGGGGGTTCACCCCTCCACTTT. Its protein is CASSTVGGGSPLHF.

The chain employs TRBV11-2 and TRBJ1-2; TRBD1 agrees at 7 bases. The V segment lost 5 bases and the J segment 4 bases; nucleotides outside the gene matches: 4. Germline V gene data show CDR1 as SGHAT and CDR2 as FQNNGV. The CDR3 length is 13 residues. CDR3 region: CASSRDRVYGYTF. DNA of the CDR3: TGTGCCAGCAGCCGTGACAGGGTCTATGGCTACACCTTC.

The genes are TRBV9 and TRBJ2-7; no reliable D call. Germline V gene data show CDR1 as SGDLS and CDR2 as YYNGEE. The V end was cut by 4 bases, the J end by 0 bases, with 11 bases between. The CDR3 sequence is 14 residues long. Here the CDR3 DNA reads TGTGCCAGCAGCCGAGGTATGAGCTCCTACGAGCAGTACTTC. Translation gives CASSRGMSSYEQYF.

V usage is TRBV6-4 and J usage is TRBJ2-3; 8 bases are shared with TRBD2. V gave up 7 bases and J gave up 0 bases; unmatched junction bases: 6. Germline CDR1 is MRHNA and CDR2 is SNTAGT. The CDR3 extends over 15 amino acids. Here the CDR3 reads CASTSSGSSTDTQYF. The DNA of the CDR3 is TGTGCCAGCACCTCCAGCGGGAGTAGCACAGATACGCAGTATTTT.

Here the CDR3 reads CASSASGQPNTEAFF. DNA of the CDR3: TGTGCCAGCAGTGCGTCGGGACAGCCGAACACTGAAGCTTTCTTT. This chain links TRBV6-4 with TRBJ1-1; 7 bases are shared with TRBD1. Germline V lookup: CDR1 MRHNA, CDR2 SNTAGT. Unmatched junction bases numbered 6, after V lost 4 bases and J lost 1 base. CDR3 length: 15 residues.

This clone came up once. The chain carries TRBV6-2 or TRBV6-3 and TRBJ1-1; D may be TRBD1 (5 bases). Trimming removed 0 bases at V and 4 bases at J, with 18 bases between. The germline V gene encodes CDR1 MNHEY and CDR2 SVGEGT. This CDR3 is built from 17 residues. This chain's CDR3 is CASSYSNSGGLGTEAFF. The CDR3 bases are TGTGCCAGCAGTTACTCGAATTCGGGGGGTTTGGGCACTGAAGCTTTCTTT.